A selection of T cell receptor beta chains follows, all from one sample in a study of blood T cell repertoires in COVID-19. TCRdb keeps only in-frame clones here, not all; method: immunoSEQ multiplex PCR. Of around 130,000 clones in the sample, just over 75% were seen once. The sequenced sample was peripheral blood. These receptor sequences come from a human donor in a cohort sampled during active COVID-19. The CDR3 runs from the conserved cysteine through the conserved F or W.

j_call	v_call	cdr3_aa
TRBJ2-2	TRBV9	CASSVGRTGNTGELFF
TRBJ1-2	TRBV5-6	CASSIWDSYNYGYTF
TRBJ1-2	TRBV7-9	CASFWGVDSGGYTF
TRBJ1-1	TRBV5-4	CASSAPDSEKAFF
TRBJ1-5	TRBV27	CASSLSTGQPQHF
TRBJ2-3	TRBV6-5	CASRPGLAADTQYF
TRBJ2-7	TRBV6-5	CASSRALAGGDEQYF
TRBJ1-1	TRBV12-3/TRBV12-4	CATDREMNTEAFF
TRBJ1-1	TRBV5-1	CASSLDGTVLNTEAFF
TRBJ2-1	TRBV24-1	CATSDATGSSYNEQFF
TRBJ2-2	TRBV2	CASSQGALAGVANTGELFF
TRBJ2-3	TRBV6-2/TRBV6-3	CASSTGFATQYF
TRBJ1-1	TRBV5-4	CASSLDSGLYTEAFF
TRBJ1-1	TRBV2	CASRTGQGGGYTEAFF
TRBJ2-1	TRBV11-2	CASSSTSGETHFDEQFF
TRBJ1-5	TRBV6-5	CARGRISNQPQHF
TRBJ2-7	TRBV7-6	CASSLWGGADSIYEQYF
TRBJ1-5	TRBV9	CASSAGTENQPQHF
TRBJ2-1	TRBV5-6	CASSLDPRSSYNEQFF
TRBJ2-5	TRBV28	CASSSSGETQYF
TRBJ2-3	TRBV5-1	CASSPGTETDTQYF
TRBJ2-7	TRBV20-1	CSGYSNYEQYF
TRBJ1-5	TRBV2	CASSGDGKPNQPQHF
TRBJ1-2	TRBV19	CASRQGARGYTF
TRBJ1-5	TRBV6-4	CASSAQGGDQPQHF
TRBJ2-7	TRBV10-3	CAISPPGTLPYGQYF
TRBJ2-2	TRBV5-1	CASSLERGITGELFF
TRBJ1-1	TRBV4-1	CASSPGGLTGNTEAFF
TRBJ2-5	TRBV5-6	CASTPPGGTLDVGQYF
TRBJ1-2	TRBV6-4	CASSPSGEGGYTF
TRBJ1-1	TRBV4-2	CASTASDSTHTEAFF
TRBJ1-1	TRBV6-6	CASSPGQGLNTEAFF
TRBJ1-4	TRBV6-5	CASRRSTGDEKLFF
TRBJ1-1	TRBV27	CASSLSRRGKAFF
TRBJ2-7	TRBV19	CASKGTGKRGEQYF
TRBJ2-6	TRBV2	CASSANSGANVLTF
TRBJ1-6	TRBV18	CASSQDRVNSPLHF
TRBJ2-1	TRBV5-1	CASSFRLAGGGYNEQFF
TRBJ2-1	TRBV29-1	CSVVEARTTNEQFF
TRBJ2-7	TRBV2	CASSEGGVGEQYF
TRBJ1-2	TRBV7-9	CASSLARGQRSFGYTF
TRBJ1-6	TRBV19	CASKDRGNSPLHF
TRBJ2-1	TRBV21-1	CASSTRLASGGPSPIYNEQFF
TRBJ1-1	TRBV14	CASSQDHRGTEAFF
TRBJ2-2	TRBV7-7	CASSLNGGDTGELFF
TRBJ2-1	TRBV21-1	CASSKGLQDRGNEQFF
TRBJ1-5	TRBV19	CASGQGDQPQHF
TRBJ1-2	TRBV5-6	CASSPTTDFNYGYTF
TRBJ1-2	TRBV5-4	CASSLPQGVGTF
TRBJ2-7	TRBV3-1/TRBV3-2	CASSPRAAGNLAGGPYEQYF
TRBJ2-2	TRBV2	CASARGRTGELFF
TRBJ1-2	TRBV7-9	CASSSGYGYTF
TRBJ1-1	TRBV21-1	CASSDDRDRGEAFF
TRBJ2-5	TRBV7-9	CASSWIVGRRQETQYF